The T cell receptor (beta chain) under discussion was sequenced for a study of blood T cell repertoires in COVID-19. This table comes from immunoSEQ multiplex PCR, and its TCRdb copy is limited to in-frame clones, with some not included. Of tens of thousands of clones listed, approximately 85% are singletons. The CDR3 runs 14 residues. V dropped 2 bases and J dropped 1 base, with 7 bases sitting between them. Germline V gene sequence: CDR1 KGHSH, CDR2 LQKENI. Sequenced: peripheral blood. The TCR originated in a woman at least 80 years old with COVID-19, enrolled during active disease. This chain joins TRBV18 and TRBJ2-3; perhaps TRBD2 as D (6 bases). CDR3 nucleotide sequence: TGTGCCAGCTCACCATCTAGCGGCACAGATACGCAGTATTTT. It codes for CASSPSSGTDTQYF.